The 18 T cell receptor beta chains in this list originate from one sample, sequenced in a study of blood T cell repertoires in COVID-19. TCRdb's copy holds only in-frame clones and misses some; the assay was immunoSEQ multiplex PCR. The sample records roughly 150,000 clones, roughly nine tenths being singletons. The specimen sequenced was peripheral blood. All receptors come from a man aged 60-69 years with acute or convalescent COVID-19.

This rearrangement joins TRBV10-1 to TRBJ2-1, with 8 bases fitting TRBD1. The junction had 10 bases not matched to a gene; V was cut back by 4 bases and J by 8 bases. This CDR3 has 15 residues. Germline V lookup: CDR1 WNHNN, CDR2 SYGVQD (reference sequence). CDR3 bases: TGCGCCAGCAGTGTAGGACAGGGATATAGGGATGAGCAGTTCTTC. This sequence encodes CASSVGQGYRDEQFF.

This chain connects TRBV5-4 to TRBJ2-5; 7 bases fit TRBD2. The V gene end was trimmed by 4 bases and the J gene end by 5 bases; junction bases not matched to a gene: 17. There are 17 residues in the CDR3. Germline V gives CDR1 SGHNT, CDR2 YYREEE (reference sequence). This CDR3 is CASSRGGSGAQWETQYF. The CDR3 coding sequence is TGTGCCAGCAGCCGTGGTGGGAGCGGGGCCCAGTGGGAGACCCAGTACTTC.

The chain uses TRBV27 and TRBJ1-3, with a possible D match to TRBD1 (5 bases). Germline V gene data show CDR1 as MNHEY and CDR2 as SMNVEV (reference sequence). Trimming stripped 6 bases from V and 4 bases from J, with 13 bases between. The CDR3 totals 14 residues. The CDR3 sequence is CASRTTASGNTIYF. The CDR3 DNA reads TGTGCCAGCAGGACGACAGCGTCCGGAAACACCATATATTTT.

V usage is TRBV6-5 and J usage is TRBJ2-7; D may be TRBD2 (6 bases). Germline lookup yields CDR1 MNHEY and CDR2 SVGAGI. CDR3 length: 13 amino acids. With 5 bases removed from V and 6 bases from J, the gap between germline ends came to 14 bases. The CDR3 spells CASSPLGGLEQYF. DNA of the CDR3: TGTGCCAGCAGTCCTTTGGGGGGTCTCGAGCAGTACTTC.

The chain carries TRBV5-1 and TRBJ1-2; D unresolved. V was shortened by 4 bases and J by 3 bases, with 16 bases between the two germline ends. Germline loops: CDR1 SGHRS, CDR2 YFSETQ. The CDR3 runs to 15 residues. In DNA, the CDR3 is TGCGCCAGCAGCGCCGTAACAGCAAAGGACTATGGCTACACCTTC. Protein product: CASSAVTAKDYGYTF.

V and J are TRBV12-5 and TRBJ1-1; D is possibly TRBD1 (5 bases). Germline values: CDR1 LGHNT, CDR2 FRNRAP. The CDR3 contains 13 residues. Trimming left V 3 bases short and J 2 bases short, with 7 bases between. CDR3 DNA sequence: TGTGCTAGTGGTTTAGGGGATAACACTGAAGCTTTCTTT. Its translation: CASGLGDNTEAFF. The full variable domain, in which reference TRBV12-5 and TRBJ1-1 provide the parts outside the CDR3, is DARVTQTPRHKVTEMGQEVTMRCQPILGHNTVFWYRQTMMQGLELLAYFRNRAPLDDSGMPKDRFSAEMPDATLATLKIQPSEPRDSAVYFCASGLGDNTEAFFGQGTRLTVV.

The CDR3 sequence: CASSYELYEQYF. The DNA for the CDR3 is TGTGCCAGCAGTTATGAGCTATACGAGCAGTACTTC. The chain couples TRBV6-2 or TRBV6-3 to TRBJ2-7; D is ambiguous. This CDR3 is built from 12 residues. Per the germline V gene, CDR1 is MNHEY and CDR2 is SVGEGT. Trimming stripped 3 bases from V and 4 bases from J, with 7 bases between.

The CDR3 protein is CSVPTQGTTEAFF. In nucleotides, the CDR3 is TGCAGCGTCCCGACACAGGGGACGACTGAAGCTTTCTTT. V usage is TRBV29-1 and J usage is TRBJ1-1; the match to TRBD1 covers 7 bases. CDR1 and CDR2 (germline): SQVTM, ANQGSEA. V gave up 6 bases and J gave up 5 bases; unmatched junction bases: 9. This CDR3 comprises 13 residues.

The V gene is TRBV10-3, the J gene TRBJ1-2, with D perhaps TRBD1 (6 bases). The CDR3 has 15 amino acids. Trimming cost V 6 bases and J 4 bases, with 18 bases left between them. Germline loops: CDR1 ENHRY, CDR2 SYGVKD. The CDR3 sequence: CAISPVGGDIYGYTF. CDR3 DNA sequence: TGTGCCATCAGCCCTGTAGGGGGAGACATCTATGGCTACACCTTC.

This clone was observed a single time. The rearrangement joins TRBV10-3 to TRBJ2-3; the D gene is possibly TRBD1 (6 bases). CDR1 is ENHRY, CDR2 SYGVKD, per germline. CDR3 length: 14 residues. With 5 bases removed from V and 2 bases from J, the gap between germline ends came to 11 bases. The CDR3 sequence: CAISYRDITDTQYF. The CDR3 region has the DNA TGTGCCATCAGTTACAGGGACATCACAGATACGCAGTATTTT.

The CDR3 region has the DNA TGTGCCAGTACCGGGACAGACTTTTACGAGCAGTACTTC. Translated: CASTGTDFYEQYF. The gene calls are TRBV19 and TRBJ2-7, with 7 bases identical to TRBD1. Germline trimming cut 7 bases from V and 4 bases from J; bases unmatched to any gene: 7. The CDR3 is 13 amino acids. The V gene's germline CDR1 is LNHDA and CDR2 SQIVND (reference sequence).

This sequence joins TRBV3-1 (or the pseudogene TRBV3-2) and TRBJ2-5, with TRBD2 matching over 7 bases. The germline V gene encodes CDR1 LGHDT and CDR2 YNNKEL (reference sequence). This CDR3 has 16 amino acids. J gave up 4 bases and V 4 bases, and 12 bases lay outside the gene matches. The CDR3 is CASSPLRRGGGETQYF. The CDR3 nucleotides read TGTGCCAGCAGCCCCCTTCGGAGGGGCGGGGGAGAGACCCAGTACTTC.

J is TRBJ1-4 and V is TRBV10-3; a weak D match, TRBD1 (5 bases). Trimming cost V 4 bases and J 7 bases, with 13 bases left between them. This CDR3 region has 14 residues. Germline V gene data show CDR1 as ENHRY and CDR2 as SYGVKD. This CDR3 reads CAISGTGSGEKLFF. CDR3 in DNA: TGTGCCATCAGTGGCACAGGTAGTGGTGAAAAACTGTTTTTT.

The chain recombines TRBV24-1 with TRBJ1-1; tentative D call: TRBD1 (5 bases). V was pared by 6 bases and J by 4 bases, with 14 bases between. CDR3 length: 14 residues. From germline, CDR1 is KGHDR and CDR2 SFDVKD. The CDR3: CATSPTGGGTEAFF. For the CDR3, the DNA is TGTGCCACCAGTCCGACGGGCGGGGGCACTGAAGCTTTCTTT.

This chain joins TRBV3-1 (or the pseudogene TRBV3-2) and TRBJ1-6; D is unclear. The CDR3 consists of 15 residues. V lost 3 bases, J lost 8 bases, and 14 bases lay in between. The germline V gene encodes CDR1 LGHDT and CDR2 YNNKEL (reference sequence). This CDR3 is CASSHHPERDSPLHF. The CDR3 coding sequence is TGTGCCAGCAGCCACCACCCCGAGAGGGATTCACCCCTCCACTTT.

This clone was seen only once. The chain recombines TRBV7-9 with TRBJ2-7, with D possibly TRBD1 on 5 matching bases. The germline V gene encodes CDR1 SEHNR and CDR2 FQNEAQ (reference sequence). Trimming stripped 5 bases from V and 9 bases from J, with 17 bases between. CDR3 length: 13 residues. CDR3 in DNA: TGTGCCAGCAGCACCTCTGGGGCGGCCGGGCAGTACTTC. Protein product: CASSTSGAAGQYF.

V is TRBV29-1 and J is TRBJ1-2; D not resolved. Trimming left V 0 bases short and J 5 bases short, with 13 bases between. The CDR3 has 14 residues. Germline lookup yields CDR1 SQVTM and CDR2 ANQGSEA. CDR3 loop: CSVEDRGREYGYTF. CDR3 bases: TGCAGCGTTGAAGATCGAGGGAGGGAGTATGGCTACACCTTC.

V usage is TRBV5-1 and J usage is TRBJ2-1, with 12 nucleotides matching TRBD2. The CDR3 is made up of 21 amino acids. V dropped 0 bases and J dropped 6; count of bases not matched to a gene: 19. Germline assignment: CDR1 SGHRS and CDR2 YFSETQ. The CDR3 is CASSLAGGQGLTSGGRNEQFF. The CDR3 nucleotides read TGCGCCAGCAGCTTGGCCGGGGGACAGGGGTTGACTAGCGGGGGCCGCAATGAGCAGTTCTTC.